Many counts were recorded for the clone carrying this T cell receptor (beta chain). Its antigen is not known. The record originates from a study of T cells in Graves' hyperthyroidism and ophthalmopathy. At the level of the study: Peripheral blood was collected at initial diagnosis, before any treatment.

Researchers amplified the TCR beta CDR3 regions from RNA transcripts. An initial round of RT-PCR targeting the TCR CDR3 relied on the HTBI primer set. From the multiplex PCR reads, TCRdb called clonotypes with MiXCR, one entry per CDR3 protein. The sample includes some 530,000 distinct CDR3 sequences, 20% to 25% of them seen just once. Exclusion of a patient resulted from uncontrolled infection, other autoimmune disease, pregnancy or lactation. Study-wide findings and caveats: Blood also carried most thyroid clonotypes expanded above 0.001.

Germline V gives CDR1 MDHEN, CDR2 SYDVKM. The V end was cut by 6 bases, the J end by 4 bases, with 9 bases between. The CDR3 is 12 amino acids. The sample comprised blood. The chain employs TRBV28 and TRBJ1-2; perhaps TRBD1 as D (5 bases). This sequence was found in a woman in her 70s with Graves' ophthalmopathy. The chain's CDR3 is CASSGQTYGYTF. CDR3 bases: TGTGCCAGCAGCGGACAAACCTATGGCTACACCTTC.